The sequence of this TCR beta chain was determined in a study of post-analysis software for immune sequencing data. At the level of the study: The patients showed relapsing-remitting, secondary progressive and progressive-relapsing multiple sclerosis courses. General observations from the study: Normalized Chao1 diversity was significantly reduced in patients versus controls. F measure grouped same-batch samples tightly together. Included in a set of roughly five TRBV segments more frequent in patients than controls were TRBV5-6, TRBV5-1 and TRBV20-1.

The CDR3 is made up of 16 amino acids. V lost 1 base, J lost 0 bases, and 12 bases lay in between. Incorporated into the TCR beta cDNA libraries were unique molecular identifiers, which served to reduce PCR and sequencing biases. There were about 1 to 10 million T cells, and approximately 480,000 cDNA molecules came from them. TCRdb reprocessed the PCR reads with MiXCR, giving one entry per CDR3 protein. The sample holds some 700,000 distinct CDR3 sequences, about 60% seen once. Worth noting for this clonotype: No antigen is known for it.

The sequence derives from a girl aged 2 to 10 with multiple sclerosis. Material for sequencing was blood. The V call is TRBV12-3 or TRBV12-4, the J call TRBJ1-2; D perhaps matches TRBD1 (5 bases). The CDR3 is CASSLGQRLANYGYTF. The CDR3 coding sequence is TGTGCCAGCAGTTTAGGACAGCGCCTAGCTAACTATGGCTACACCTTC.